The 21 T cell receptor beta chains in this list originate from one sample, sequenced in a study of blood T cell repertoires in COVID-19. The repertoire was sequenced with immunoSEQ multiplex PCR; TCRdb's copy has only in-frame clones and lacks some. There are about 210,000 clones in the sample; around four fifths occur only once, and about 2.3% lies in the top ten. The specimen sequenced was peripheral blood. The receptor source for this set is a woman in her thirties or forties with active or convalescent COVID-19.

This clone has a single count. The gene calls are TRBV29-1 and TRBJ2-7, with TRBD1 identical over 7 bases. The CDR3 loop spans 13 amino acids. Germline lookup yields CDR1 SQVTM and CDR2 ANQGSEA. V dropped 6 bases and J dropped 4; count of bases not matched to a gene: 9. The CDR3 sequence is CSVGRQGQYEQYF. The DNA of the CDR3 is TGCAGCGTGGGGCGACAGGGTCAGTACGAGCAGTACTTC.

DNA for the CDR3: TGTGCCAGCAGCTTAGAAACTAGGACAGGGGGGAACCCCTATGGCTACACCTTC. As protein: CASSLETRTGGNPYGYTF. The rearrangement links TRBV11-3 to TRBJ1-2; 10 bases are a match to TRBD1. This CDR3 contains 18 residues. The germline V gene encodes CDR1 SGHNT and CDR2 YENEEA. The trim removed 0 bases at V and 4 bases at J, leaving 11 bases unmatched.

The chain has TRBV7-9 and TRBJ1-2; D uncertain. Trimming cost V 2 bases and J 5 bases, with 3 bases left between them. The CDR3 covers 11 residues. CDR1 is SEHNR and CDR2 is FQNEAQ in the germline V gene (reference sequence). The DNA for the CDR3 is TGTGCCAGCAGCTTATCATATGGCTACACCTTC. Residues: CASSLSYGYTF.

The rearrangement joins TRBV6-1 to TRBJ1-2; TRBD1 aligns across 7 bases. Trimming at V came to 0 bases and at J to 6 bases, leaving 4 bases not matched to a gene. The CDR3 is 14 amino acids. CDR1 is MNHNS, CDR2 SASEGT, per germline. As DNA, the CDR3 is TGTGCCAGCAGTGAAGCCGGCGGGACAGATGGCTACACCTTC. This codes for CASSEAGGTDGYTF.

The chain has TRBV7-2 and TRBJ2-4, with TRBD1 matching over 9 bases. CDR1 is SGHTA, CDR2 FQGNSA, per germline. The CDR3 has 19 amino acids. V dropped 2 bases and J dropped 4; count of bases not matched to a gene: 15. The CDR3 bases are TGTGCCAGCAGCTTACCCCGGGACAGGGTGCGAACTGAGAAAAACATTCAGTACTTC. Translated, it gives CASSLPRDRVRTEKNIQYF.

The chain joins TRBV6-6 to TRBJ1-5, with unresolved D. CDR1 and CDR2 (germline): MNHNY, SVGAGI (reference sequence). This CDR3 comprises 14 residues. Trimming cost V 3 bases and J 6 bases, with 12 bases left between them. The CDR3 here is CASSYLSVGQPQHF. In nucleotides, the CDR3 is TGTGCCAGCAGTTATCTTTCGGTCGGTCAGCCCCAGCATTTT.

Here the CDR3 reads CASGGGAGELFF. The CDR3 nucleotides read TGTGCCAGCGGGGGGGGCGCCGGGGAGCTGTTTTTT. The chain combines TRBV2 with TRBJ2-2; D may be TRBD2 (7 bases). Trimming shortened V by 8 bases and J by 6 bases, and 10 bases separated the two germline ends. The CDR3 is 12 amino acids. The germline CDR1 and CDR2 sequences are SNHLY and FYNNEI.

The genes are TRBV5-6 and TRBJ2-7; 12 nucleotides align to TRBD2. V shed 2 bases and J 6 bases; nucleotides not matched to a gene: 3. Looked up from germline, CDR1 is SGHDT and CDR2 is YYEEEE. The CDR3 sequence is 14 residues long. The DNA of the CDR3 is TGTGCCAGCAGCTTTGGACTAGCGGGATCCGAGCAGTACTTC. Its translation is CASSFGLAGSEQYF.

This clone was counted a few times. The chain couples TRBV5-5 to TRBJ2-7; possibly TRBD2 for D (6 bases). This CDR3 has 14 residues. From germline, CDR1 is SGHKS and CDR2 YYEKEE (reference sequence). Trimming cost V 5 bases and J 3 bases, with 15 bases left between them. The CDR3 sequence is CASSSHGGGYEQYF. The CDR3 DNA reads TGTGCCAGCAGTTCGCACGGGGGTGGCTACGAGCAGTACTTC.

The genes are TRBV30 and TRBJ1-1; D is unclear. Germline CDR1 and CDR2: GTSNPN and SVGIG (reference sequence). Deletions cut 0 bases from V and 4 bases from J, with 6 bases between. CDR3 length: 12 amino acids. Written as DNA, the CDR3 is TGTGCCTGGAGTGTACAGACCACTGAAGCTTTCTTT. This translates into CAWSVQTTEAFF.

The J gene is TRBJ1-1, the V gene TRBV24-1, with 9 positions matching TRBD1. Looked up from germline, CDR1 is KGHDR and CDR2 is SFDVKD. Trimming at V came to 8 bases and at J to 3 bases, leaving 6 bases not matched to a gene. This CDR3 region has 14 residues. The CDR3 DNA is TGTGCCACCACAGCGACAGGGGGTGACACTGAAGCTTTCTTT. Translating gives CATTATGGDTEAFF.

The J gene is TRBJ2-7, the V gene TRBV19, with D maybe TRBD2 (6 bases). The V and J ends lost 4 bases and 1 base respectively, with 11 bases between them. The V gene's germline CDR1 is LNHDA and CDR2 SQIVND (reference sequence). The CDR3 length is 14 residues. In DNA form, the CDR3 reads TGTGCCAGTAGTAGCGGAGGGCCGTCCTACGAGCAGTACTTC. This gives the protein CASSSGGPSYEQYF.

The chain combines TRBV9 with TRBJ2-3; 7 nucleotides line up with TRBD2. V lost 3 bases, J lost 1 base, and 2 bases stayed unmatched. Germline V gives CDR1 SGDLS, CDR2 YYNGEE. CDR3 size: 14 residues. The DNA for the CDR3 is TGTGCCAGCAGCGCCAGCGGGGGCACAGATACGCAGTATTTT. Its translation: CASSASGGTDTQYF.

V and J are TRBV28 and TRBJ2-4; a weak D match, TRBD2 (7 bases). The CDR3 runs 15 residues. CDR1 and CDR2 (germline): MDHEN, SYDVKM. The ends were cut back, 3 bases at V and 0 bases at J, with 9 bases in the middle. This CDR3 is CASSLGGLAKNIQYF. CDR3 in DNA: TGTGCCAGCAGTTTGGGGGGGCTAGCCAAAAACATTCAGTACTTC.

There are a few counts of this clone. This sequence joins TRBV10-3 and TRBJ1-2, with TRBD1 matching over 8 bases. CDR3 length: 14 amino acids. V lost 6 bases and J lost 0; bases outside the gene matches: 3. Germline CDR1 ENHRY, CDR2 SYGVKD. CDR3 sequence: CAISEDRANYGYTF. The DNA of the CDR3 is TGTGCCATCAGCGAGGACAGGGCTAACTATGGCTACACCTTC.

This rearrangement joins TRBV29-1 to TRBJ1-1; the match to TRBD1 covers 9 bases. V gave up 3 bases and J gave up 4 bases; unmatched junction bases: 3. Germline assignment: CDR1 SQVTM and CDR2 ANQGSEA. The CDR3 covers 13 residues. The CDR3 spells CSVETGGGTEAFF. CDR3 bases: TGCAGCGTTGAGACAGGGGGAGGCACTGAAGCTTTCTTT. Filled out from reference TRBV29-1 and TRBJ1-1, the complete variable domain reads SAVISQKPSRDICQRGTSLTIQCQVDSQVTMMFWYRQQPGQSLTLIATANQGSEATYESGFVIDKFPISRPNLTFSTLTVSNMSPEDSSIYLCSVETGGGTEAFFGQGTRLTVV.

The chain joins TRBV29-1 to TRBJ2-7, with D perhaps TRBD1 (6 bases). The CDR3 extends over 15 amino acids. Trimming left V 3 bases short and J 3 bases short, with 18 bases between. Germline V gives CDR1 SQVTM, CDR2 ANQGSEA. The CDR3 loop is CSVEGTGLSHYEQYF. The CDR3 nucleotides read TGCAGCGTTGAGGGTACAGGGTTGTCCCACTACGAGCAGTACTTC.

V gene TRBV1 combines with J gene TRBJ2-1; TRBD2, the table's D call, was not compared with the DNA. TRBV1 is a pseudogene segment. The CDR3 totals 17 residues. The DNA for the CDR3 is TGCACCAGCAGCCAAGAGCTGGGGGGGAGCTCCTACAATGAGCAGTTCTTC. As protein: CTSSQELGGSSYNEQFF.

This chain uses TRBV7-9 with TRBJ1-5; TRBD1 might be the D (6 bases). This CDR3 region has 13 residues. V lost 4 bases and J lost 15, with 19 bases in between. Germline V gives CDR1 SEHNR, CDR2 FQNEAQ (reference sequence). This chain's CDR3 is CASSSEGTFKWHF. The CDR3 DNA follows: TGTGCCAGCAGCTCCGAGGGGACATTCAAATGGCATTTT.

This clone appeared once. The V and J genes are TRBV6-5 and TRBJ1-1, with unresolved D. V lost 6 bases and J 1 base, leaving 9 bases between the germline ends. The CDR3 covers 13 residues. Germline V lookup: CDR1 MNHEY, CDR2 SVGAGI. The chain's CDR3 is CASSLTENTEAFF. For the CDR3, the DNA is TGTGCCAGCAGCCTAACCGAGAACACTGAAGCTTTCTTT.

The chain links TRBV7-3 to TRBJ2-1, with 16 bases lining up with TRBD2. V gave up 0 bases and J gave up 0 bases; unmatched junction bases: 5. Germline CDR1 reads SGHTA; CDR2 reads FQGTGA. The CDR3 is made up of 20 amino acids. CDR3 sequence: CASSLTPGLAGGSSYNEQFF. Here the CDR3 DNA reads TGTGCCAGCAGCTTAACTCCGGGACTAGCGGGAGGGAGCTCCTACAATGAGCAGTTCTTC.